The 23 T cell receptor beta chains below were found in one sample sequenced in a study of blood T cell repertoires in COVID-19. The repertoire was sequenced with immunoSEQ multiplex PCR; TCRdb's copy has only in-frame clones and lacks some. Among some 180,000 clones listed, roughly 85% were seen once. The sequenced sample was peripheral blood. The receptors stem from a woman aged 55-69 years with acute or convalescent COVID-19.

This clone has only one observation. V gene TRBV6-5 combines with J gene TRBJ2-3, with TRBD2 matching over 9 bases. This CDR3 has 16 residues. The junction had 5 bases not matched to a gene; V was cut back by 0 bases and J by 4 bases. Germline lookup yields CDR1 MNHEY and CDR2 SVGAGI. The CDR3 spells CASSYSGGRDADTQYF. DNA for the CDR3: TGTGCCAGCAGTTACTCGGGCGGGAGGGACGCAGATACGCAGTATTTT.

This clone was picked up a small number of times. The DNA for the CDR3 is TGCGCCAGCAGCTTTTCCGGGACAGGGAACACTGAAGCTTTCTTT. Translating gives CASSFSGTGNTEAFF. The genes are TRBV5-1 and TRBJ1-1; 8 positions match TRBD1. Germline V lookup: CDR1 SGHRS, CDR2 YFSETQ. This CDR3 has 15 residues. V dropped 2 bases and J dropped 1; count of bases not matched to a gene: 4.

As concerns this clone: Additional DNA sequences in this sample encode the identical CDR3. V usage is TRBV9 and J usage is TRBJ2-1; D is unclear. CDR3 length: 13 amino acids. V lost 4 bases to trimming and J lost 0 bases, with 5 bases between them. Germline V gene data show CDR1 as SGDLS and CDR2 as YYNGEE. The CDR3 here is CASSPSSYNEQFF. CDR3 coding DNA: TGTGCCAGCAGCCCCAGCTCCTACAATGAGCAGTTCTTC. The full variable domain, with the rest looked up from reference TRBV9 and TRBJ2-1, is DSGVTQTPKHLITATGQRVTLRCSPRSGDLSVYWYQQSLDQGLQFLIQYYNGEERAKGNILERFSAQQFPDLHSELNLSSLELGDSALYFCASSPSSYNEQFFGPGTRLTVL.

The chain joins TRBV14 to TRBJ1-2; unclear D gene. This CDR3 has 13 residues. Per the germline V gene, CDR1 is SGHDN and CDR2 is FVKESK. Trimming pared 1 base from V and 2 bases from J, leaving 5 bases between. The CDR3 here is CASSQGANYGYTF. In DNA form, the CDR3 reads TGTGCCAGCAGCCAAGGGGCAAACTATGGCTACACCTTC.

The DNA of the CDR3 is TGTGCCAGCAGTTTAACAGGGGGCCCCTACGAGCAGTACTTC. Amino acid sequence: CASSLTGGPYEQYF. J is TRBJ2-7 and V is TRBV27, with 9 bases identical to TRBD1. Germline-derived CDR1 and CDR2 are MNHEY and SMNVEV (reference sequence). There are 14 residues in the CDR3. J gave up 2 bases and V 2 bases, and 1 base lay outside the gene matches.

This rearrangement joins TRBV30 to TRBJ1-3; 8 positions agree with TRBD1. This CDR3 spans 13 amino acids. The germline V gene has CDR1 GTSNPN and CDR2 SVGIG (reference sequence). V trimming: 3 bases; J trimming: 4 bases; junction bases outside the gene matches: 2. CDR3 DNA: TGTGCCTGGAGAACAGGGGGGGGAAACACCATATATTTT. Amino acid sequence: CAWRTGGGNTIYF.

In nucleotides, the CDR3 is TGCGCCAGCAGCTTGCCTCGGAGTCCAAATATCAATGAGCAGTTCTTC. Its protein is CASSLPRSPNINEQFF. The chain is built from TRBV5-1 and TRBJ2-1; no definite D call. V gave up 1 base and J gave up 6 bases, with 17 bases separating them. CDR1 is SGHRS and CDR2 is YFSETQ in the germline V gene. The CDR3 has 16 residues.

J is TRBJ1-1 and V is TRBV7-9, with a tentative D call TRBD1 (6 bases). With 5 bases removed from V and 4 bases from J, the gap between germline ends came to 14 bases. The CDR3 has 14 amino acids. Germline values: CDR1 SEHNR, CDR2 FQNEAQ (reference sequence). The CDR3 coding sequence is TGTGCCAGCAGCCCGTTACCACAGGGCACTGAAGCTTTCTTT. Its protein is CASSPLPQGTEAFF.

The rearrangement uses TRBV6-5 and TRBJ1-6; D is uncertain. Germline V gene data show CDR1 as MNHEY and CDR2 as SVGAGI. Trimming shortened V by 7 bases and J by 10 bases, and 8 bases separated the two germline ends. There are 11 residues in the CDR3. As DNA, the CDR3 is TGTGCCAGCATGACTCACTCACCCCTCCACTTT. This gives the protein CASMTHSPLHF.

This sequence joins TRBV5-4 and TRBJ2-3; maybe TRBD1 (7 bases). Trimming removed 1 base at V and 7 bases at J, with 16 bases between. CDR1 is SGHNT, CDR2 YYREEE, per germline (reference sequence). This CDR3 region has 15 residues. CDR3 sequence: CASSLTGAGGNTQYF. The DNA for the CDR3 is TGTGCCAGCAGCTTGACAGGGGCCGGGGGAAATACGCAGTATTTT.

V usage is TRBV5-1 and J usage is TRBJ2-1, with 9 bases that match TRBD2. In germline, CDR1 is SGHRS, CDR2 YFSETQ. There are 16 residues in the CDR3. After removal of 0 bases from V and 7 bases from J, the junction contained 8 bases not matched to a gene. The chain's CDR3 is CASSLVGAGGWNEQFF. The DNA of the CDR3 is TGCGCCAGCAGCTTGGTTGGAGCGGGAGGATGGAATGAGCAGTTCTTC.

The CDR3 DNA reads as TGTGCCAGTAGTGTTGGCAATGAAAAACTGTTTTTT. Residues: CASSVGNEKLFF. This chain connects TRBV19 to TRBJ1-4; D unresolved. The CDR3 covers 12 residues. V was cut by 5 bases and J by 5 bases, with 6 bases left in between. Germline V gene lookup returns CDR1 LNHDA and CDR2 SQIVND (reference sequence).

V and J are TRBV6-5 and TRBJ1-3, with D possibly TRBD1 on 6 matching bases. Germline CDR1 MNHEY, CDR2 SVGAGI. CDR3 length equals 14 residues. The V end was cut by 5 bases, the J end by 4 bases, with 12 bases between. The CDR3 loop is CASSRTVLGNTIYF. In nucleotides, the CDR3 is TGTGCCAGCAGTCGGACAGTTTTAGGAAACACCATATATTTT.

This clone was seen a handful of times. The chain uses TRBV19 and TRBJ2-1, with a weak D call TRBD1 (6 bases). V shed 6 bases and J shed 0 bases, with 12 bases lying between them. Germline lookup yields CDR1 LNHDA and CDR2 SQIVND (reference sequence). CDR3 length: 15 residues. In DNA, the CDR3 is TGTGCCAGTAGCAGAACAGGGTTCTCCTACAATGAGCAGTTCTTC. Protein sequence: CASSRTGFSYNEQFF.

Comments on this clone: One junction end disagrees with the germline gene, perhaps due to a read error. The chain employs TRBV7-7 and TRBJ2-3, with D possibly being TRBD2 (6 bases). CDR3 length: 16 amino acids. The germline gives CDR1 SSHAT, CDR2 FNYEAQ (reference sequence). CDR3 sequence: CASSPLTAGLTDTQYF. DNA of the CDR3: TGTGCTAGCAGCCCTCTAACAGCGGGCCTCACAGATACGCAGTATTTT.

The chain combines TRBV7-8 with TRBJ2-1, with 10 bases identical to TRBD2. V dropped 5 bases and J dropped 5; count of bases not matched to a gene: 12. This CDR3 spans 17 amino acids. The germline gives CDR1 SGHVS, CDR2 FQNEAQ. CDR3 DNA sequence: TGTGCCAGCAGCAATGTAGGGGGAACTAGCGGGAACAATGAGCAGTTCTTC. Translating it yields CASSNVGGTSGNNEQFF.

This rearrangement joins TRBV19 to TRBJ2-3, with 7 bases that match TRBD2. Germline CDR1 is LNHDA and CDR2 is SQIVND (reference sequence). The CDR3 extends over 15 amino acids. V lost 7 bases, J lost 4 bases, and 11 bases stayed unmatched. CDR3 protein: CASTLTGGRPDTQYF. For the CDR3, the DNA is TGTGCCAGTACCCTTACTGGCGGGAGACCAGATACGCAGTATTTT. The full variable domain, its missing parts supplied by reference TRBV19 and TRBJ2-3, is DGGITQSPKYLFRKEGQNVTLSCEQNLNHDAMYWYRQDPGQGLRLIYYSQIVNDFQKGDIAEGYSVSREKKESFPLTVTSAQKNPTAFYLCASTLTGGRPDTQYFGPGTRLTVL.

This sequence joins TRBV2 and TRBJ2-1, with 9 bases lining up with TRBD2. This CDR3 has 15 amino acids. CDR1 is SNHLY and CDR2 is FYNNEI in the germline V gene. The ends lost 8 bases at V and 7 bases at J; junction bases unmatched: 12. CDR3 nucleotide sequence: TGTGCCAGCGGACAGAACGGACTAGCGTTAAATGAGCAGTTCTTC. This codes for CASGQNGLALNEQFF.

The chain couples TRBV3-1 (or the pseudogene TRBV3-2) to TRBJ2-3; D might be TRBD2 (6 bases). Trimming stripped 5 bases from V and 6 bases from J, with 15 bases between. The V gene's germline CDR1 is LGHDT and CDR2 YNNKEL (reference sequence). The CDR3 totals 14 residues. The CDR3 nucleotides are TGTGCCAGCAGCGTATCGATACGGGGGGATACGCAGTATTTT. Amino acid sequence: CASSVSIRGDTQYF.

The chain recombines TRBV10-1 with TRBJ1-1; no firm D call. The CDR3 totals 13 residues. Trimming cost V 2 bases and J 4 bases, with 8 bases left between them. Per the germline V gene, CDR1 is WNHNN and CDR2 is SYGVQD (reference sequence). The CDR3 DNA is TGCGCCAGCAGTGAGGTTAGAGGCACTGAAGCTTTCTTT. It encodes CASSEVRGTEAFF.

Regarding this clone: At one of its ends the junction is not consistent with the germline gene, which may arise from a read error. J is TRBJ1-4 and V is TRBV5-1; maybe TRBD1 (5 bases). CDR3 length: 17 amino acids. Germline V CDR1 and CDR2: SGHRS, YFSETQ. The CDR3 region is CASSLGQPSTRDEKLFF. The DNA for the CDR3 is TGCGCCAGCAGTTTGGGGCAGCCCTCGACCCGGGATGAAAAACTGTTTTTT.

This clone was seen a few times. J is TRBJ1-1 and V is TRBV12-3 or TRBV12-4; D gene ambiguous. Trimming removed 4 bases from V and 2 bases from J, with 5 bases in between. The CDR3 length is 12 residues. The CDR3 DNA is TGTGCCAGCAGTTGGCCCAACACTGAAGCTTTCTTT. It is translated as CASSWPNTEAFF.

This CDR3 reads CASSSNGNTIYF. As DNA, the CDR3 is TGTGCCAGCAGTTCAAATGGAAACACCATATATTTT. The gene calls are TRBV12-3 or TRBV12-4 and TRBJ1-3; the D is unclear. Trimming shortened V by 4 bases and J by 3 bases, and 4 bases separated the two germline ends. The CDR3 is 12 residues long.